This T cell receptor beta chain was recorded in a study of OX40 agonist ivuxolimab in advanced cancers. Study results and limitations: Clonal expansion by week 6 occurred in CD4+ and CD8+ blood T cells (at 0.1 to 3.0 mg/kg). Partial responders dosed at 0.1-3.0 mg/kg displayed clonal expansion ranking among the lowest.

The CDR3 runs to 18 residues. With 3 bases clipped from V and 0 bases from J, the junction kept 10 bases outside the gene matches. Germline values: CDR1 SGDLS, CDR2 YYNGEE. Sequenced by immunoSEQ multiplex PCR; TCRdb stores in-frame clones only, minus some. The table has 70,000 to 80,000 clones, about 89% seen once. Notes on this clone: The antigen remains undetermined.

The genes are TRBV9 and TRBJ2-1; 9 bases are shared with TRBD2. The specimen comprised CD4+ or CD8+ T cells sorted from blood, sampled in a trial of the OX40 agonist ivuxolimab. This TCR came from an adult with an advanced solid tumor such as melanoma, head and neck, liver or kidney cancer. The CDR3 region is CASSEGLAGWSSYNEQFF. The CDR3 nucleotides are TGTGCCAGCAGCGAGGGGCTAGCGGGATGGAGCTCCTACAATGAGCAGTTCTTC.